This is a list of T cell receptor beta chains from one sample in a study of TIL therapy for anti-PD-1-resistant metastatic lung cancer. Clones were sequenced by immunoSEQ multiplex PCR, and TCRdb holds only the in-frame ones, with some missing. This repertoire shows tens of thousands of clones, around 87% found once; its top ten account for around 2.6%. The material was blood, obtained at baseline. These receptors originate from a person between 25 and 80 years old with non-small cell lung cancer. The CDR3 runs from the conserved cysteine through the conserved F or W. The D gene is left open where the match is weak. A row's size may be missing; if present it is once, few, many or a size class.

TRBJ1-3,TRBD1,-,TRBV4-2,CASSRESDRAGNTIYF,TGTGCCAGCAGCCGCGAATCGGACAGGGCTGGAAACACCATATATTTT
TRBJ2-1,-,-,TRBV5-1,CASFDRDLNEQFF,TGCGCCAGCTTTGACCGGGATCTGAATGAGCAGTTCTTC
TRBJ1-1,-,-,TRBV30,CAWSVGGALKAFF,TGTGCCTGGAGTGTAGGGGGGGCATTAAAAGCTTTCTTT
TRBJ2-1,-,-,TRBV6-5,CASSYSAGIEQFF,TGTGCCAGCAGTTACTCGGCTGGCATTGAGCAGTTCTTC
TRBJ1-5,-,few,TRBV27,CASSDTGRQPQHF,TGTGCCAGCAGCGACACAGGTCGTCAGCCCCAGCATTTT
TRBJ1-6,-,few,TRBV4-2,CASSQVVGSPLHF,TGTGCCAGCAGCCAAGTGGTAGGTTCACCCCTCCACTTT
TRBJ2-3,-,-,TRBV7-6,CASSATRDTQYF,TGTGCCAGCAGCGCGACTCGAGATACGCAGTATTTT
TRBJ2-7,-,-,TRBV7-9,CASSLGQSSYEQYF,TGTGCCAGCAGCTTAGGACAGTCGTCCTACGAGCAGTACTTC
TRBJ1-5,-,-,TRBV28,CASSLHSHGGPQHF,TGTGCCAGCAGTCTACACTCCCACGGGGGGCCCCAGCATTTT
TRBJ2-7,-,-,TRBV30,CAWSVPGGLGVRASYEQYF,TGTGCCTGGAGTGTACCAGGGGGGTTGGGGGTCAGGGCCTCCTACGAGCAGTACTTC
TRBJ2-3,-,once,TRBV11-3,CASSLSSARSTDTQYF,TGTGCCAGCAGCTTATCTAGCGCAAGGAGCACAGATACGCAGTATTTT